Below, 9 T cell receptor beta chains from the same sample are listed, as sequenced in a study of blood T cell repertoires in COVID-19. Method: immunoSEQ multiplex PCR; TCRdb's copy keeps in-frame clones and lacks some. The table lists about 430,000 clones, 70% to 90% of them singletons. The material sequenced was peripheral blood. These receptors were taken from a young man with COVID-19, enrolled during active disease.

This clone was recorded once. The CDR3: CASSFLYGAGEQYF. CDR3 nucleotide sequence: TGTGCCAGCAGTTTTCTTTACGGAGCGGGAGAGCAGTACTTC. The chain is built from TRBV27 and TRBJ2-7, with 7 bases aligning to TRBD2. V shed 3 bases and J 7 bases; nucleotides not matched to a gene: 9. The length of the CDR3 is 14 residues. Germline V gives CDR1 MNHEY, CDR2 SMNVEV (reference sequence).

The chain recombines TRBV19 with TRBJ2-5; maybe TRBD1 (5 bases). The CDR3 runs to 16 residues. Germline V gene lookup returns CDR1 LNHDA and CDR2 SQIVND (reference sequence). With 5 bases removed from V and 2 bases from J, the gap between germline ends came to 18 bases. CDR3 nucleotide sequence: TGTGCCAGTAGTCCCTGGACACCCCAGAATCAAGAGACCCAGTACTTC. It yields the protein CASSPWTPQNQETQYF.

V gene TRBV12-3 or TRBV12-4 combines with J gene TRBJ2-7; weak D call: TRBD1 (6 bases). CDR3 length equals 12 residues. V shed 10 bases and J shed 1 base, with 11 bases lying between them. CDR3 residues: CAILQGSYEQYF. The CDR3 bases are TGTGCCATCCTACAGGGTTCCTACGAGCAGTACTTC.

The gene calls are TRBV4-1 and TRBJ2-7; 7 nucleotides line up with TRBD1. Germline-derived CDR1 and CDR2 are MGHRA and YSYEKL. CDR3 length: 15 amino acids. Losses at the gene ends were 4 bases for V and 1 base for J; bases not matched to a gene: 7. The CDR3 bases are TGCGCCAGCAGCCGAGGACAGGCGGAATCCTACGAGCAGTACTTC. Residues: CASSRGQAESYEQYF.

This clone was seen just once. The chain uses TRBV3-1 (or the pseudogene TRBV3-2) and TRBJ2-4; weak D call: TRBD1 (6 bases). Trimming cost V 8 bases and J 6 bases, with 14 bases left between them. CDR1 and CDR2 from the germline V gene are LGHDT and YNNKEL (reference sequence). The CDR3 has 13 amino acids. The chain's CDR3 is CASSTWTVNIQYF. CDR3 DNA: TGTGCCAGCTCGACTTGGACAGTAAACATTCAGTACTTC.

CDR3 in amino acids: CASSEQASGSITDTQYF. The CDR3 DNA reads as TGTGCCAGTAGTGAACAAGCTAGCGGCAGTATCACAGATACGCAGTATTTT. The V gene is TRBV19, the J gene TRBJ2-3; 7 bases map to TRBD2. This CDR3 region has 17 residues. Germline CDR1 is LNHDA and CDR2 is SQIVND (reference sequence). Trimming cost V 5 bases and J 2 bases; bases outside gene matches: 13.

As concerns this clone: At one end the junction does not follow the germline gene, possibly because of a read error. The V and J genes are TRBV5-6 and TRBJ1-4; a weak D match, TRBD1 (5 bases). Germline lookup yields CDR1 SGHDT and CDR2 YYEEEE. This CDR3 contains 12 residues. The chain's CDR3 is CASSSIGGGRIF. CDR3 in DNA: TGTGCCAGCAGCTCCATAGGCGGGGGAAGAATTTTT. The complete variable domain, with remaining parts taken from reference TRBV5-6 and TRBJ1-4, reads DAGVTQSPTHLIKTRGQQVTLRCSPKSGHDTVSWYQQALGQGPQFIFQYYEEEERQRGNFPDRFSGHQFPNYSSELNVNALLLGDSALYLCASSSIGGGRIFGSGTQLSVL.

CDR3: CASSQDLKGGIKRYEQYF. Here the CDR3 DNA reads TGCGCCAGCAGCCAAGATTTGAAAGGGGGCATCAAAAGGTACGAGCAGTACTTC. This chain uses TRBV4-1 with TRBJ2-7; 7 bases are shared with TRBD1. The CDR3 consists of 18 residues. The germline CDR1 and CDR2 sequences are MGHRA and YSYEKL. J lost 4 bases, V lost 0 bases, and 15 bases had no gene match.

V gene TRBV28 combines with J gene TRBJ2-2, with 8 bases identical to TRBD2. The ends lost 7 bases at V and 4 bases at J; junction bases unmatched: 8. CDR3 size: 15 residues. Germline lookup yields CDR1 MDHEN and CDR2 SYDVKM. The CDR3 loop is CASTSAGDGTGELFF. The CDR3, as DNA: TGTGCCAGCACCTCAGCGGGAGATGGCACCGGGGAGCTGTTTTTT. Full variable domain (remainder filled in from reference TRBV28 and TRBJ2-2): DVKVTQSSRYLVKRTGEKVFLECVQDMDHENMFWYRQDPGLGLRLIYFSYDVKMKEKGDIPEGYSVSREKKERFSLILESASTNQTSMYLCASTSAGDGTGELFFGEGSRLTVL.